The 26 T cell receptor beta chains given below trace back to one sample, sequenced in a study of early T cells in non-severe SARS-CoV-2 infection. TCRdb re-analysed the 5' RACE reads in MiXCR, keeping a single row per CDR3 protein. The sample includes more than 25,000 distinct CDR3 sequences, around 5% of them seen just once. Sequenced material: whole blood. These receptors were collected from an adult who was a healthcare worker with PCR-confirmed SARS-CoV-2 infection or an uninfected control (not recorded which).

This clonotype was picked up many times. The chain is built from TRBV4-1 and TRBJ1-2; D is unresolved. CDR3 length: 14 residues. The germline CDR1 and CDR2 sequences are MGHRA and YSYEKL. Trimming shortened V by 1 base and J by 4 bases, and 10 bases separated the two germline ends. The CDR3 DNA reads TGCGCCAGCAGCCAAGCCCCCGGGATCTATGGCTACACCTTC. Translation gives CASSQAPGIYGYTF.

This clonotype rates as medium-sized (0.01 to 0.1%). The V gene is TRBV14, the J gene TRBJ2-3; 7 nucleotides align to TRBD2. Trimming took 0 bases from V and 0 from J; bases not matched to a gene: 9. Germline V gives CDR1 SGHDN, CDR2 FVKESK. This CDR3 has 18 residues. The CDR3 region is CASSQETLGTTSTDTQYF. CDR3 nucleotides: TGTGCCAGCAGCCAAGAAACATTGGGGACTACTAGCACAGATACGCAGTATTTT. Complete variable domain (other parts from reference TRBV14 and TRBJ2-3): EAGVTQFPSHSVIEKGQTVTLRCDPISGHDNLYWYRRVMGKEIKFLLHFVKESKQDESGMPNNRFLAERTGGTYSTLKVQPAELEDSGVYFCASSQETLGTTSTDTQYFGPGTRLTVL.

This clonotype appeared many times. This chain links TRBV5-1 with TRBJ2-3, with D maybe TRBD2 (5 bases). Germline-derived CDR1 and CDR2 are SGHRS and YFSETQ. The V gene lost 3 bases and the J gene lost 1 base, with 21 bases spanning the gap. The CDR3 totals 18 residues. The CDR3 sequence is CASSSFAVAGARTDTQYF. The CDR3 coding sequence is TGCGCCAGCAGCTCTTTTGCCGTTGCGGGCGCCCGCACAGATACGCAGTATTTT.

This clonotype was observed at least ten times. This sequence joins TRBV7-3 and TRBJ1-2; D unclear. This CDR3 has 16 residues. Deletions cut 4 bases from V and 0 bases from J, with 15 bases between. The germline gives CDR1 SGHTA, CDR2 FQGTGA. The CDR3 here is CASSSTHGSANYGYTF. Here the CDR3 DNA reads TGTGCCAGCAGCTCCACCCACGGATCGGCTAACTATGGCTACACCTTC.

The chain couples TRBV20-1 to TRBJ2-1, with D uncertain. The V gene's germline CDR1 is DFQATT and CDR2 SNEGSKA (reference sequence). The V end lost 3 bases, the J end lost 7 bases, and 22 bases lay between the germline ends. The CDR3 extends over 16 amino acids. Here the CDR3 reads CSASHLRVDGRNEQFF. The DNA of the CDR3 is TGCAGTGCTAGCCACCTCCGGGTTGACGGCCGTAATGAGCAGTTCTTC.

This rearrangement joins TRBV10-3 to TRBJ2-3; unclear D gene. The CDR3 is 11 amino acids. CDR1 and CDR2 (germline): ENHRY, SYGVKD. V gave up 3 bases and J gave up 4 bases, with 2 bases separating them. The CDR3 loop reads CAISDPDTQYF. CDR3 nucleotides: TGTGCCATCAGTGACCCAGATACGCAGTATTTT.

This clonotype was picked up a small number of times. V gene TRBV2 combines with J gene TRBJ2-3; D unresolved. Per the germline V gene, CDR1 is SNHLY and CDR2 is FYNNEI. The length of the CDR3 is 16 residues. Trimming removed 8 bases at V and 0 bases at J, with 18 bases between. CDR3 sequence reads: CASLLRGYSSTDTQYF. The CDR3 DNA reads TGTGCCAGCCTTTTGAGAGGATACTCTAGCACAGATACGCAGTATTTT.

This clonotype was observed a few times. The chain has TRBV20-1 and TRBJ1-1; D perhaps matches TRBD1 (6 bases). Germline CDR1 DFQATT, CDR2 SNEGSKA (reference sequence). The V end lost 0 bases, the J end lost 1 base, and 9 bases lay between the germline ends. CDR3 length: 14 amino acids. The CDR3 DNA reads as TGCAGTGCTAGAGATGGGGGGCGGAACACTGAAGCTTTCTTT. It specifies CSARDGGRNTEAFF.

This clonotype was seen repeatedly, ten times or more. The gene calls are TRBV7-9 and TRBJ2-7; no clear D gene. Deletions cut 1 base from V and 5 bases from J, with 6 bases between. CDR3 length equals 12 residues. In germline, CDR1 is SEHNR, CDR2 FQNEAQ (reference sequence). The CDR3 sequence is CASSLEVNEQYF. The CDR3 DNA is TGTGCCAGCAGCTTAGAGGTTAACGAGCAGTACTTC.

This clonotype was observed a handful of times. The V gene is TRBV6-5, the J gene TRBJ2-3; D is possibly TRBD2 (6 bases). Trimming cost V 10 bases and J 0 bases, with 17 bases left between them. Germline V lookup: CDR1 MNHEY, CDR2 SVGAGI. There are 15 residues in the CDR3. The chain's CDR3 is CAKTGGSTSTDTQYF. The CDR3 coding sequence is TGTGCCAAAACCGGGGGTTCCACTAGCACAGATACGCAGTATTTT.

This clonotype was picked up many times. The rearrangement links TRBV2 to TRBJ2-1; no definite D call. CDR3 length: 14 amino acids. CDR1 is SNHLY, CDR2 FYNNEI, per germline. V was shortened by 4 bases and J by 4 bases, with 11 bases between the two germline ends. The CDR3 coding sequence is TGTGCCAGCAGTGTAATACAGTTGTACAATGAGCAGTTCTTC. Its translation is CASSVIQLYNEQFF. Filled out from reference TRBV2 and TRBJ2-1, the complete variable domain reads EPEVTQTPSHQVTQMGQEVILRCVPISNHLYFYWYRQILGQKVEFLVSFYNNEISEKSEIFDDQFSVERPDGSNFTLKIRSTKLEDSAMYFCASSVIQLYNEQFFGPGTRLTVL.

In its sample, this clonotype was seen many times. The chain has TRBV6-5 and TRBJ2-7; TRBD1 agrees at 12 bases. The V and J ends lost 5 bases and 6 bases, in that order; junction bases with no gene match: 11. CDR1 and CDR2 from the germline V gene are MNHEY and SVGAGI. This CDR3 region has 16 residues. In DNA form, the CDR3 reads TGTGCCAGCAGTGACCTCCCGGGACAGGGGGCCGGCGAGCAGTACTTC. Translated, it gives CASSDLPGQGAGEQYF.

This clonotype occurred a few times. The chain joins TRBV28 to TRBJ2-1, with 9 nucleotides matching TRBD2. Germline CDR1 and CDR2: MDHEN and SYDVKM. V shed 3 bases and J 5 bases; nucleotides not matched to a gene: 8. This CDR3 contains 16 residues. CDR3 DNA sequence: TGTGCCAGCAGTTTTACTAGCGGGTGGGGGGACAATGAGCAGTTCTTC. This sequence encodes CASSFTSGWGDNEQFF. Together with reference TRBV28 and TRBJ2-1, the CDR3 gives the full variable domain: DVKVTQSSRYLVKRTGEKVFLECVQDMDHENMFWYRQDPGLGLRLIYFSYDVKMKEKGDIPEGYSVSREKKERFSLILESASTNQTSMYLCASSFTSGWGDNEQFFGPGTRLTVL.

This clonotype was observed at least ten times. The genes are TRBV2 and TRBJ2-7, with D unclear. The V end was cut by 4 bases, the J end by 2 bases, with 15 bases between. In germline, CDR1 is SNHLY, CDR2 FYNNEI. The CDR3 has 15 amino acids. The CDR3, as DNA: TGTGCCAGCAGTGCATCGTTCCTGCATACCTACGAGCAGTACTTC. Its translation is CASSASFLHTYEQYF.

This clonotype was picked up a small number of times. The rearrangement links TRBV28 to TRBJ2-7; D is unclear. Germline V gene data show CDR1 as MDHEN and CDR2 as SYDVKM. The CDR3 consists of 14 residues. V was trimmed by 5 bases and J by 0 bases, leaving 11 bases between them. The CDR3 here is CASSPTDISYEQYF. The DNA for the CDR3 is TGTGCCAGCAGTCCGACCGACATCTCCTACGAGCAGTACTTC. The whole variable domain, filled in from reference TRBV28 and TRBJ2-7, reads DVKVTQSSRYLVKRTGEKVFLECVQDMDHENMFWYRQDPGLGLRLIYFSYDVKMKEKGDIPEGYSVSREKKERFSLILESASTNQTSMYLCASSPTDISYEQYFGPGTRLTVT.

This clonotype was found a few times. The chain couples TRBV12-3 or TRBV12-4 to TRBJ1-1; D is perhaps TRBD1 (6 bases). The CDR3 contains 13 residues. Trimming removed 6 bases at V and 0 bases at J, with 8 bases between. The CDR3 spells CASRRQVNTEAFF. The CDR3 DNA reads TGTGCCAGCAGGAGACAGGTGAACACTGAAGCTTTCTTT.

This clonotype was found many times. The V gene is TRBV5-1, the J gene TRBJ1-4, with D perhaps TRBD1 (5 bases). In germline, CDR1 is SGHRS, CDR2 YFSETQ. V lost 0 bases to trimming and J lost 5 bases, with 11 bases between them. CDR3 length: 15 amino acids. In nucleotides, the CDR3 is TGCGCCAGCAGCTTGGAATCGGGGGGAAATGAAAAACTGTTTTTT. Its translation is CASSLESGGNEKLFF.

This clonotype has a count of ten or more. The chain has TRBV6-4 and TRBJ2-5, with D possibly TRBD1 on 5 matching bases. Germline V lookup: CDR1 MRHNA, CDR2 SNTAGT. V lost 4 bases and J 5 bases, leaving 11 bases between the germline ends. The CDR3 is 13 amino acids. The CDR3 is CASSVSGSETQYF. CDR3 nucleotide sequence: TGTGCCAGCAGTGTGTCAGGGTCGGAGACCCAGTACTTC.

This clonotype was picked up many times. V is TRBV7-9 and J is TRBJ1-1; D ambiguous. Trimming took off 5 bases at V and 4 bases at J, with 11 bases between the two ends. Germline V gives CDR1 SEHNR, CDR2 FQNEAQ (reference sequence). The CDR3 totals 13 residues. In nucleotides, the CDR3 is TGTGCCAGCAGCCGGAGCAGTTCCACTGAAGCTTTCTTT. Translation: CASSRSSSTEAFF.

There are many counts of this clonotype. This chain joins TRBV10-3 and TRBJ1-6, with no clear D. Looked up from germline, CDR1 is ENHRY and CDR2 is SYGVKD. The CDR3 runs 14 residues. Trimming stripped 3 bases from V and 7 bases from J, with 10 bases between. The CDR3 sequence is CAISEGMTNSPLHF. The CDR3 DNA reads TGTGCCATCAGTGAAGGAATGACAAATTCACCCCTCCACTTT.

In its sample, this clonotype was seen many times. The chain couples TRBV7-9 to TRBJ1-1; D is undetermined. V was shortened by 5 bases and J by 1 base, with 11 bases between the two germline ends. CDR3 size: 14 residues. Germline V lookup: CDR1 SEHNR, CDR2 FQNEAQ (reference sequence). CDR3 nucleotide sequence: TGTGCCAGCAGCCCGGGCCGGACGAACACTGAAGCTTTCTTT. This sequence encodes CASSPGRTNTEAFF.

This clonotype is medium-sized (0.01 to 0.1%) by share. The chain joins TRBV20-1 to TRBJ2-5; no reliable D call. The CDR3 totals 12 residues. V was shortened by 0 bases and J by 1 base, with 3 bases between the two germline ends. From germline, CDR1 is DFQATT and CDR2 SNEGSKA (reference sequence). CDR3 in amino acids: CSARDFQETQYF. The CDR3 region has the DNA TGCAGTGCTAGAGACTTCCAAGAGACCCAGTACTTC.

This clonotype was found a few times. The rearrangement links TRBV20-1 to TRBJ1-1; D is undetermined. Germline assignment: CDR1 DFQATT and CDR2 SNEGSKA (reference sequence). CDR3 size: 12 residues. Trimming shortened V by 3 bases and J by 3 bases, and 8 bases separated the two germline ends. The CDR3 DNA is TGCAGTGCTAGGAGCGGGTACACTGAAGCTTTCTTT. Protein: CSARSGYTEAFF.

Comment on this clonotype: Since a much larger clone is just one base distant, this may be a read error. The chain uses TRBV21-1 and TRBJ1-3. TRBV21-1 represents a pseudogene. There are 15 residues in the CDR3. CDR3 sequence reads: CASSAHGGSGNTIYF. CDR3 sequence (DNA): TGTGCCAGCAGCGCTCACGGGGGCTCTGGAAACACCATATATTTT.

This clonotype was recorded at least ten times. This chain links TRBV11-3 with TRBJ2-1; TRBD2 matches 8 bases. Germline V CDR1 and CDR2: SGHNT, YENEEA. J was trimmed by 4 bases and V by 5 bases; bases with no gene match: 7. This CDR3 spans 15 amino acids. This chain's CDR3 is CASSLSGITYNEQFF. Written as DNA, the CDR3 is TGTGCCAGCAGCCTTAGCGGGATCACTTACAATGAGCAGTTCTTC.

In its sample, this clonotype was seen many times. This chain's CDR3 is CASSSSGTSRETQYF. DNA for the CDR3: TGTGCCAGCAGTTCATCCGGGACCTCGAGGGAGACCCAGTACTTC. This chain links TRBV28 with TRBJ2-5, with D perhaps given as TRBD1 or TRBD2 (5 bases each). The V and J ends lost 4 bases and 5 bases respectively, with 17 bases between them. This CDR3 region has 15 residues. Germline V gene lookup returns CDR1 MDHEN and CDR2 SYDVKM.